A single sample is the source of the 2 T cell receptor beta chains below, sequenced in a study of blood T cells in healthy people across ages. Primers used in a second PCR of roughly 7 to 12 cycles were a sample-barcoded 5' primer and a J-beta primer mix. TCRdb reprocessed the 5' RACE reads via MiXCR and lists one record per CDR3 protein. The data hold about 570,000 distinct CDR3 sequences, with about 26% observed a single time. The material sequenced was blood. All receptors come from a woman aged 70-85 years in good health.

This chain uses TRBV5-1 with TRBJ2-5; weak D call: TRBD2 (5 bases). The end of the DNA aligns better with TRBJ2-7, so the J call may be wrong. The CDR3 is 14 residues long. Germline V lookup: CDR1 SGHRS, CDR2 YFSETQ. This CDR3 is CASRYDTPEDEQYF. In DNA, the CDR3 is TGCGCCAGCAGGTACGACACCCCGGAGGACGAGCAGTACTTC.

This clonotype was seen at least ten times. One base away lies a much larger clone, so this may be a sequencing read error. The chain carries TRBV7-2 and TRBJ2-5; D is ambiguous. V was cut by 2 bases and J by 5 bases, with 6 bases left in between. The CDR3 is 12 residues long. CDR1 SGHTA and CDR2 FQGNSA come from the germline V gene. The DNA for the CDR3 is TGTGCCAGCAGCTTAATTAGGGAGACCCAGTACTTC. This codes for CASSLIRETQYF.